This is a list of T cell receptor beta chains from one sample in a study of radiotherapy plus CTLA-4 blockade in lung cancer. Repertoires were generated with immunoSEQ multiplex PCR, while TCRdb's copy carries only in-frame clones and drops some. Here the sample spans 90,000 to 150,000 clones, roughly 74% being singletons. The sample here was peripheral blood, taken from a patient treated with radiotherapy plus ipilimumab. The receptors come from a human donor with non-small cell lung cancer who had a partial response to radiotherapy plus ipilimumab. Each CDR3 is given with its conserved first and last residue. The D gene is left open where the match is weak. Clone size is shown for a subset of rows, as once, few, many or a class of expanded clone.

TRBV6-1	few	TRBD2	TRBJ2-1	TGTGCCAGCAGTGCACTAGCGGGAAACTACAATGAGCAGTTCTTC	CASSALAGNYNEQFF
TRBV5-1	once	.	TRBJ2-3	TGCGCCAGCAGCCTGGGATCGACTGGCACAGATACGCAGTATTTT	CASSLGSTGTDTQYF
TRBV5-1	few	.	TRBJ2-2	TGTGCCAGCAGCGACGGGGATGGGGGCTGGGAGCTGTTTTTT	CASSDGDGGWELFF
TRBV28	.	.	TRBJ1-3	TGTGCCAGCCGGTTTTTCCTCTCTGGAAACACCATATATTTT	CASRFFLSGNTIYF
TRBV19	.	TRBD2	TRBJ2-7	TGTGCCAGTAGGAGCTTAGCGGGAGGAACCTACGAGCAGTACTTC	CASRSLAGGTYEQYF
TRBV19	.	TRBD2	TRBJ2-5	TGTGCCAGTAGTGTCACGGGACTAGCGGTCCAAGAGACCCAGTACTTC	CASSVTGLAVQETQYF
TRBV19	.	.	TRBJ1-4	TGTGCCAGTAGTATTCAGGGGCAACCTAATGAAAAACTGTTTTTT	CASSIQGQPNEKLFF
TRBV29-1	.	TRBD1	TRBJ2-5	TGCAGCGTTTCACAGGGGTTTGAGACCCAGTACTTC	CSVSQGFETQYF
TRBV28	.	.	TRBJ1-5	TGTGCCAGCAGTCTGCCGGACAGACTAAATCAGCCCCAGCATTTT	CASSLPDRLNQPQHF
TRBV5-4	.	.	TRBJ2-1	TGTGCCAGCAGACAGAGTACTAGAGACCATGAGCAGTTCTTC	CASRQSTRDHEQFF
TRBV2	few	TRBD1	TRBJ2-1	TGTGCCAGCAATAGGGACAGTGGGACCAATGAGCAGTTCTTC	CASNRDSGTNEQFF
TRBV9	.	TRBD2	TRBJ2-1	TGTGCCAGCAGCGTACTTCCGGGAGGGCCGGGTAATGAGCAGTTCTTC	CASSVLPGGPGNEQFF
TRBV2	.	TRBD1	TRBJ1-1	TGTGCCAGCATCCTGACAGGGGACACTGAAGCTTTCTTT	CASILTGDTEAFF
TRBV28	.	.	TRBJ1-1	TGTGCCAGCATAGACAGTAACACTGAAGCTTTCTTT	CASIDSNTEAFF
TRBV7-9	.	TRBD2	TRBJ2-1	TGTGCCAGCAGCTTAGGAAGGGTTCGGCTAGCGGGAGACAATGAGCAGTTCTTC	CASSLGRVRLAGDNEQFF
TRBV7-8	.	TRBD2	TRBJ2-3	TGTGCCAGCAGGATTCGGGCTAGCGGGACTATGCTAGATACGCAGTATTTT	CASRIRASGTMLDTQYF
TRBV5-1	.	TRBD2	TRBJ2-2	TGCGCCAGCAGCAAGGGACTAGCGGGAGTTGGCACCGGGGAGCTGTTTTTT	CASSKGLAGVGTGELFF
TRBV6-6	.	.	TRBJ2-1	TGTGCCAGCAGACCTACGCGGGTCAATGAGCAGTTCTTC	CASRPTRVNEQFF
TRBV6-5	.	TRBD1	TRBJ1-1	TGTGCCAGCAGTGGACAGGTAATGAACACTGAAGCTTTCTTT	CASSGQVMNTEAFF
TRBV30	.	.	TRBJ1-2	TGTGCCTGGACTAGCCAGATGAACTATGGCTACACCTTC	CAWTSQMNYGYTF
TRBV7-3	.	.	TRBJ2-1	TGTGCCAGCAGCCCATGGAATAGCGGTCAGTCCTACAATGAGCAGTTCTTC	CASSPWNSGQSYNEQFF
TRBV7-3	.	TRBD1	TRBJ1-1	TGTGCCAGCAGCCCCGGACAGGGAAACACTGAAGCTTTCTTT	CASSPGQGNTEAFF
TRBV7-2	.	TRBD1	TRBJ1-5	TGTGCCAGCAGCCGTACTAACAGGGGAAATCAGCCCCAGCATTTT	CASSRTNRGNQPQHF
TRBV11-2	.	.	TRBJ1-1	TGTGCCAGCAGCTTAGAGGGGCAGGGAACTGAAGCTTTCTTT	CASSLEGQGTEAFF
TRBV28	.	.	TRBJ1-1	TGTGCCAGCAGTCGCCGCGGGGTAAGGAGAACTGAAGCTTTCTTT	CASSRRGVRRTEAFF
TRBV6-1	.	.	TRBJ1-2	TGTGCCAGCAGTGATCTCTCCGACGGAGTCTATGGCTACACCTTC	CASSDLSDGVYGYTF
TRBV6-1	.	TRBD2	TRBJ2-3	TGTGCCAGCAGTAGAACTAGCGGCCACACAGATACGCAGTATTTT	CASSRTSGHTDTQYF
TRBV7-6	.	TRBD1	TRBJ1-3	TGTGCCAGCAGCCTTAGACAGGGGGCTTCTGGAAACACCATATATTTT	CASSLRQGASGNTIYF
TRBV6-5	.	.	TRBJ2-2	TGTGCCAGCAGAGGAGACTACTACACCGGGGAGCTGTTTTTT	CASRGDYYTGELFF
TRBV28	.	.	TRBJ1-4	TGTGCCAGCAGTTTTCCGGGAGGGAACGGAAAACTGTTTTTT	CASSFPGGNGKLFF
TRBV27	.	.	TRBJ2-1	TGTGCCAGCAGTTTCGAAGGGACAACCATTAACAATGAGCAGTTCTTC	CASSFEGTTINNEQFF
TRBV7-8	once	TRBD2	TRBJ2-1	TGTGCCAGCAGCTTAGTTAGCGGGGCCCCGTTCTTC	CASSLVSGAPFF
TRBV6-5	.	TRBD1	TRBJ1-2	TGTGCCAGCAGGAAGACAGGGACCAACTATGGCTACACCTTC	CASRKTGTNYGYTF
TRBV14	.	.	TRBJ2-5	TGTGCCAGCAGCCAATTCCGGCCAGGGGGGCAGGAGACCCAGTACTTC	CASSQFRPGGQETQYF
TRBV6-1	many	.	TRBJ1-3	TGTGCCAGCAGTGACTATTCTTCTGGAAACACCATATATTTT	CASSDYSSGNTIYF
TRBV6-5	.	TRBD1	TRBJ1-2	TGTGCCAGCAGCACGACAGGGGGCGCGTGGTATGGCTACACCTTC	CASSTTGGAWYGYTF
TRBV6-1	.	.	TRBJ1-5	TGTGCCAGCAGTGTTCTCAGCAATCAGCCCCAGCATTTT	CASSVLSNQPQHF
TRBV14	.	TRBD2	TRBJ2-3	TGTGCCAGCAGCGGGACTAGCGTCGGTGGTGCTACGCAGTATTTT	CASSGTSVGGATQYF
TRBV25-1	.	TRBD1	TRBJ2-1	TGTGCCAGCCATACTCCGGGGACAGGGAACAATGAGCAGTTCTTC	CASHTPGTGNNEQFF
TRBV28	.	TRBD1	TRBJ2-2	TGTGCCAGCAGTTTACATCCTGGAGGACAGGGACGCACCGGGGAGCTGTTTTTT	CASSLHPGGQGRTGELFF
TRBV28	.	.	TRBJ2-4	TGTGCCACCCTCCGTGAGAACATTCAGTACTTC	CATLRENIQYF
TRBV2	few	.	TRBJ1-1	TGTGCCAGCAGGGCCGACAGGAACACTGAAGCTTTCTTT	CASRADRNTEAFF
TRBV11-2	.	.	TRBJ2-2	TGTGCCAGCAGCCTGGGCAGGGTGCGGACCGGGGAGCTGTTTTTT	CASSLGRVRTGELFF
TRBV9	.	.	TRBJ2-1	TGTGCCAGCAGCGTAGTTGGAGGGCTATACAATGAGCAGTTCTTC	CASSVVGGLYNEQFF
TRBV13	once	.	TRBJ2-6	TGTGCCAGCAGCTCCCTATTCTCTGGGGCCAACGTCCTGACTTTC	CASSSLFSGANVLTF
TRBV4-1	.	TRBD2	TRBJ2-1	TGCGCCAGCAGCCACCTGAGCGGGAGAGGCTACAATGAGCAGTTCTTC	CASSHLSGRGYNEQFF
TRBV7-7	.	.	TRBJ2-1	TGTGCTAGCAGCTTAGCAGTATCGGAGGAGCAGTTCTTC	CASSLAVSEEQFF